This T cell receptor beta chain appears in the sequencing data of a study of blood T cells in healthy people across ages. Trimming left V 3 bases short and J 2 bases short, with 20 bases between. Germline V gene sequence: CDR1 SQVTM, CDR2 ANQGSEA. The CDR3 has 17 residues. Primers used in a second PCR of roughly 6 to 11 cycles were a sample-barcoded 5' primer and a J-beta primer mix. TCRdb redid the calling of the 5' RACE reads with MiXCR, one entry per CDR3 protein. The sample shows about 1,400,000 distinct CDR3 sequences, approximately 59% of them seen only once. The clonotype comes from a man aged 18-30 years in good health. Material: blood. The rearrangement joins TRBV29-1 to TRBJ2-1; D unclear. For the CDR3, the DNA is TGCAGCGTTGACGGACGAAGTACAGAGTTAGCCTACAATGAGCAGTTCTTC. This translates into CSVDGRSTELAYNEQFF.